The clone carrying this TCR beta chain was detected only a few times. Its antigen is unknown. The CDR3 totals 13 residues. V lost 8 bases to trimming and J lost 4 bases, with 15 bases between them. CDR1 is MGHDK, CDR2 SYGVNS, per germline. This sample is drawn from a study of CD8 T cells in ankylosing spondylitis. Broader study findings: Among TCR beta sequences, a motif of several highly homologous variants appeared characteristic of ankylosing spondylitis blood. Clones that were linked to disease were CD8+ and were relatively rare in peripheral blood. Significantly higher representation of disease-linked clones was reported for matched ankylosing spondylitis synovial fluid.

Via MiXCR, TCRdb re-called the 5' RACE reads, giving one row per CDR3 protein. The sample includes approximately 400,000 distinct CDR3 sequences, 20% to 30% of them seen just once. The V gene is TRBV25-1, the J gene TRBJ2-7; possibly TRBD1 for D (6 bases). The TCR originated in a male donor with ankylosing spondylitis. Sample: blood, either unsorted or a sorted T cell fraction (not recorded which). Written as DNA, the CDR3 is TGTGCCAGCCGCCAAGGGGGACGATACGAGCAGTACTTC. Residues: CASRQGGRYEQYF.